The present T cell receptor beta chain was sequenced within a study of T cell repertoires in cytomegalovirus infection (dated by TCRdb to the late 2010s). For the study in its entirety: Donor HLA type was relevant to the analysis, as public TCR beta signatures indicated carriage of CMV infection together with the matching HLA type. General conclusions and limits of the study: The ex vivo response was dominated by HLA-C-restricted CMV-specific TCR beta clonotypes, and the single most frequent clonotype in two of eight donors was supplied by these HLA-C-restricted clonotypes. In both this cohort and an independent cohort of 350 or so donors, the cumulative frequency of public TCR beta family members distinguished carriers of CMV infection plus the relevant HLA type.

For sequencing, an Illumina HiSeq 1500 was employed. TCRdb ran its own pipeline on the public reads, namely fastp trimming at Q25 and MiXCR clone calling, and kept in-frame beta chains. Every CDR3 protein is listed once, alongside the most common genes and DNA of its rows. Counted in this sample were around 300,000 distinct CDR3 sequences; 8% to 10% of them appeared once. Together, the top ten hold 4.3% of the sample. CDR1 MDHEN and CDR2 SYDVKM were looked up in the germline V gene. V drops 1 base and J drops 2 bases, leaving 5 bases in between. There are 13 amino acids in the CDR3, from cysteine to phenylalanine inclusive. The DNA shown is the 39-base CDR3, in frame from base 1. This clonotype showed up many times. It has no known antigen specificity. Base qualities are not at hand, and no much larger clone is one base apart.

The origin of this receptor is a human donor in good health (CMV status not recorded). Some clones in this sample may be carry-over from other donors' samples. The rearrangement combines TRBV28 with TRBJ2-5; there is no confident call for the D gene. The sample comprised PBMCs. The CDR3 is CASSLYQQETQYF. DNA sequence: TGTGCCAGCAGTTTATACCAGCAAGAGACCCAGTACTTC.